This T cell receptor beta chain was sequenced in a study of Ad26.COV2.S vaccination and SARS-CoV-2 variants. In regard to this clone: Its antigen remains unidentified.

Data came from immunoSEQ multiplex PCR; TCRdb stores just in-frame clones and leaves some out. The sample contains hundreds of thousands of clones, about 87% of which appear only once. The treatment here: around 19 received Ad26.COV2.S at low or high dose, single or two shots; 5 received placebo; per-sample allocation not given. Specimen acquisition occurred on day 63 following the initial vaccine or placebo injection. An adult aged 18-55 years in Boston served as the donor. Study results and caveats: Total T cell responses were possibly underestimated by TCR breadth and depth analyses.

Sample: peripheral blood, taken in a trial of Ad26.COV2.S vaccine versus placebo. The clonotype comes from a person between 18 and 60 years old who received the Ad26.COV2.S COVID-19 vaccine or a placebo.

Here the CDR3 reads CASYNGTGETQYF. The CDR3 coding sequence is TGTGCCAGTTATAACGGGACGGGAGAGACCCAGTACTTC. V and J are TRBV19 and TRBJ2-5; D possibly matches TRBD1 or TRBD2 (5 bases each). Per germline, CDR1 LNHDA and CDR2 SQIVND (reference sequence). Between the trimmed V and J ends, which lost 8 bases and 4 bases, there was a span of 14 bases. CDR3 size: 13 residues.